This is a list of T cell receptor beta chains from one sample in a study of T cell responses to AZD1222 COVID-19 vaccine. Profiled with immunoSEQ multiplex PCR; TCRdb holds only in-frame clones, not every one. Of about 110,000 clones in the sample, 70% to 90% were seen once. This specimen was peripheral blood, taken on day 0 of AZD1222 vaccination. The origin of the receptors is an adult in good health. CDR3s include the opening cysteine and the closing phenylalanine or tryptophan. D genes are given only for firm matches. Clone size is given for some rows only: seen once, a few or many times, or a class if the clone is expanded.

>TRBV12-3/TRBV12-4|TRBJ2-3|NA|NA
TGTGCCAGCACCCTGCTAGCGACAGATACGCAGTATTTT
CASTLLATDTQYF
>TRBV7-3|TRBJ2-2|NA|TRBD1
TGTGCCAGCAGCGCCCACAGGGGAATGGGAACCGGGGAGCTGTTTTTT
CASSAHRGMGTGELFF
>TRBV6-4|TRBJ2-1|NA|TRBD1
TGTGCCAGCAGTGCCGCCGGGACAGGGATACATGAGCAGTTCTTC
CASSAAGTGIHEQFF
>TRBV7-2|TRBJ1-1|NA|NA
TGTGCCAGCAGCTTGACACAGGAGACTGAAGCTTTCTTT
CASSLTQETEAFF
>TRBV7-7|TRBJ2-1|NA|TRBD2
TGTGCTAGCAGCTTTCTAGCGGGCCCAATGAATGAGCAGTTCTTC
CASSFLAGPMNEQFF
>TRBV19|TRBJ2-5|NA|TRBD1
TGTGCCAGTAGTATAATGGGACAGGGGTACCAAGAGACCCAGTACTTC
CASSIMGQGYQETQYF
>TRBV11-3|TRBJ1-2|NA|NA
TGTGCCAGCAGCTTAGTGGACTCCCGCTATGGCTACACCTTC
CASSLVDSRYGYTF
>TRBV28|TRBJ1-2|NA|TRBD1
TGTGCCAGCAGAAATCCAGGGGGAGTGGGCTATGGCTACACCTTC
CASRNPGGVGYGYTF
>TRBV10-3|TRBJ1-1|NA|NA
TGTGCCATCAGTGAGCGGGGAAACACTGAAGCTTTCTTT
CAISERGNTEAFF
>TRBV7-3|TRBJ2-3|NA|NA
TGTGCCAGCAGCTCGACCTTAACAGATACGCAGTATTTT
CASSSTLTDTQYF
>TRBV19|TRBJ1-4|NA|NA
TGTGCCAGTAGTCCCCGACAGGCCAGCAACGCAGGACTGTTTTTT
CASSPRQASNAGLFF
>TRBV28|TRBJ1-3|NA|TRBD1
TGTGCCAGCAGGGGACAGGGAACAGGAAACACCATATATTTT
CASRGQGTGNTIYF
>TRBV19|TRBJ2-5|NA|NA
TGTGCCAGTAGTATCTCAGGACAAGAGACCCAGTACTTC
CASSISGQETQYF
>TRBV2|TRBJ2-1|NA|NA
TGTGCCAGCAGACTAGACGAGTCCTACAATGAGCAGTTCTTC
CASRLDESYNEQFF
>TRBV28|TRBJ2-3|once|TRBD2
TGTGCCAGCCGACATAGCGGGAGGGCCGTCACAGATACGCAGTATTTT
CASRHSGRAVTDTQYF
>TRBV29-1|TRBJ1-2|NA|NA
TGCAGCGCTAGGGTGGCTAACTATGGCTACACCTTC
CSARVANYGYTF
>TRBV7-9|TRBJ1-1|NA|NA
TGTGCCAGCAGCTCACGACTGTCGGGGGACACTGAAGCTTTCTTT
CASSSRLSGDTEAFF
>TRBV28|TRBJ1-4|NA|NA
TGTGCCAGCAGTTCAACTAATGAAAAACTGTTTTTT
CASSSTNEKLFF
>TRBV7-2|TRBJ1-1|NA|NA
TGTGCCAGCAGCTTAGGTAGACAGAACACTGAAGCTTTCTTT
CASSLGRQNTEAFF
>TRBV28|TRBJ1-5|once|TRBD1
TGTGCCAGCAGACTGTCCGGGACAGGCAATCAGCCCCAGCATTTT
CASRLSGTGNQPQHF
>TRBV28|TRBJ1-2|NA|TRBD1
TGTGCCAGCTCCAGTAACCCCCCGGGACAGACTGGCTACACCTTC
CASSSNPPGQTGYTF
>TRBV18|TRBJ2-1|NA|TRBD2
TGTGCCAGCTCAACTCGACTAGCGGGAGCCGACAATGAGCAGTTCTTC
CASSTRLAGADNEQFF
>TRBV19|TRBJ2-1|NA|NA
TGTGCCAGTAGTATAGTTGGGGGCCGGGGCGATGAGCAGTTCTTC
CASSIVGGRGDEQFF
>TRBV28|TRBJ2-7|NA|NA
TGTGCCAGCACATCAAACCACGACGAGCAGTACTTC
CASTSNHDEQYF
>TRBV25-1|TRBJ1-2|NA|NA
TGTGCCAGCAGTGTCTCCCTGGGTGGCTACACCTTC
CASSVSLGGYTF
>TRBV7-8|TRBJ2-7|NA|NA
TGTGCCAGCAGCTTCGCCGCCTACGAGCAGTACTTC
CASSFAAYEQYF
>TRBV5-6|TRBJ2-1|NA|NA
TGTGCCAGCAGCACCTACAATGAGCAGTTCTTC
CASSTYNEQFF